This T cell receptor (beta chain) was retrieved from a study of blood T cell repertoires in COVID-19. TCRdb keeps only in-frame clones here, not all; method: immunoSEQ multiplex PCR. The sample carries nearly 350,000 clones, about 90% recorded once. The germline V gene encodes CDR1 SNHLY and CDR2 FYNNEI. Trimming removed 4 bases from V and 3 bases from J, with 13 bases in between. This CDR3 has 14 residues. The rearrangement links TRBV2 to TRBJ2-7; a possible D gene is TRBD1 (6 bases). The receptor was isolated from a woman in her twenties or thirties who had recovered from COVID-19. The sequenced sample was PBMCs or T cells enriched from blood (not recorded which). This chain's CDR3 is CASSAPHRDYEQYF. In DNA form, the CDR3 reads TGTGCCAGCAGTGCCCCCCACAGGGACTACGAGCAGTACTTC.